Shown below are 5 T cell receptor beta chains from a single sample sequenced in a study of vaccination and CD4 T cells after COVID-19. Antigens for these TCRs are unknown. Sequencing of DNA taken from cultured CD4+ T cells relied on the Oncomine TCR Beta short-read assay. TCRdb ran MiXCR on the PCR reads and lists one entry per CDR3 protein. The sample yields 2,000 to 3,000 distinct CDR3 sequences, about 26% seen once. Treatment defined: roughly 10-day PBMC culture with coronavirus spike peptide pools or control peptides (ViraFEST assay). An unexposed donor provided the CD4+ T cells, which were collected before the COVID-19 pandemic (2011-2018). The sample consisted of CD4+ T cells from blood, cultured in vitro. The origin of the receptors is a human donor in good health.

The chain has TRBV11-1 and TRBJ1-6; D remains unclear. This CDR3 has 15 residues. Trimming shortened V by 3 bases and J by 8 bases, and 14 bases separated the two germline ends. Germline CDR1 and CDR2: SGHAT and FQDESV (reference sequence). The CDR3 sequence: CASSFDRASYSPLHF. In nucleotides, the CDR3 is TGTGCCAGCAGCTTTGATCGGGCTTCGTATTCACCCCTCCACTTT. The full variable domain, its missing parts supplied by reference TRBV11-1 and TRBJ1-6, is EAEVAQSPRYKITEKSQAVAFWCDPISGHATLYWYRQILGQGPELLVQFQDESVVDDSQLPKDRFSAERLKGVDSTLKIQPAELGDSAMYLCASSFDRASYSPLHFGNGTRLTVT.

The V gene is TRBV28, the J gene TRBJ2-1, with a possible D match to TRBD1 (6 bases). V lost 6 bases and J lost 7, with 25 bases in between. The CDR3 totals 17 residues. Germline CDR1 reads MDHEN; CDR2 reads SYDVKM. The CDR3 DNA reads TGTGCCAGCAGCCCAACCCGGGGCAGGGGTTTAGGGAATGAGCAGTTCTTC. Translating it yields CASSPTRGRGLGNEQFF.

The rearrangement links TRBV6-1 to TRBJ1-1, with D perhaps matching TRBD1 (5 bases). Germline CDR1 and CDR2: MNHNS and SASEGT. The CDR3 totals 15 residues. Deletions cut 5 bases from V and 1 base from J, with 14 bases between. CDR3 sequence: CASSRIPGPNTEAFF. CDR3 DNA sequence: TGTGCCAGCAGTCGGATACCGGGACCGAACACTGAAGCTTTCTTT.

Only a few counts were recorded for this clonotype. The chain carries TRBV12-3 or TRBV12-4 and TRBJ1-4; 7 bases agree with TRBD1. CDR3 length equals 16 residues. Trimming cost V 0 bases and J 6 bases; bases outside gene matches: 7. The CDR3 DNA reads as TGTGCCAGCAGTTTAGCGCAGGGGGGCAGGTATGAAAAACTGTTTTTT. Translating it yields CASSLAQGGRYEKLFF.

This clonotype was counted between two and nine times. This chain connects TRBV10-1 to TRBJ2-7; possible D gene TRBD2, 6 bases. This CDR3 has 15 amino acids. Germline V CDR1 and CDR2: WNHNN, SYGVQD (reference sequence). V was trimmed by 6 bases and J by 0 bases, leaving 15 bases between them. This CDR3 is CASSYWRGSSYEQYF. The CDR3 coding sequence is TGCGCCAGCAGCTACTGGAGGGGTAGCTCCTACGAGCAGTACTTC.